This T cell receptor beta chain came from a study of post-analysis software for immune sequencing data. Incorporated into the TCR beta cDNA libraries were unique molecular identifiers, which served to reduce PCR and sequencing biases. From the PCR reads, TCRdb called clonotypes with MiXCR, one entry per CDR3 protein. The sample has roughly 540,000 distinct CDR3 sequences, 34% seen once; the top ten hold roughly 6%. Study findings and constraints: Several TRBV segments were more frequent in patients than controls; TRBV5-6, TRBV5-1 and TRBV20-1 belonged to this group. Significantly lower normalized Chao1 diversity was found in patients with multiple sclerosis relative to controls.

This clonotype was observed once. The antigen is unknown. The CDR3 spans 11 residues. Trimming shortened V by 2 bases and J by 7 bases, and 5 bases separated the two germline ends. Germline CDR1 and CDR2: SEHNR and FQNEAQ (reference sequence). The sequencing sample was made of blood. The chain is built from TRBV7-9 and TRBJ1-2; no firm D call. This TCR came from a girl aged 2 to 17 with multiple sclerosis. The CDR3 DNA reads as TGTGCCAGCAGCTTAATGGCTGGCTACACCTTC. This translates into CASSLMAGYTF. The whole variable domain, filled in from reference TRBV7-9 and TRBJ1-2, reads DTGVSQNPRHKITKRGQNVTFRCDPISEHNRLYWYRQTLGQGPEFLTYFQNEAQLEKSRLLSDRFSAERPKGSFSTLEIQRTEQGDSAMYLCASSLMAGYTFGSGTRLTVV.